The clone carrying this TCR beta chain has just a few counts. Its antigen is unidentified. This sample stems from a study of response to subunit inactivated influenza vaccine. MiXCR was run by TCRdb on the RT-PCR reads, yielding one entry per CDR3 protein. The sample has about 190,000 distinct CDR3 sequences; around 14% are singletons. General observations from the study: Seasonal influenza vaccination, on each occasion, was suggested by the authors to recruit few new T cells.

CDR3 length equals 13 residues. Germline V gene sequence: CDR1 SNHLY, CDR2 FYNNEI. V lost 6 bases and J lost 3, with 9 bases in between. J is TRBJ2-1 and V is TRBV2, with D possibly being TRBD1 (5 bases). The sequences come from CD8+ T cells sorted from PBMCs, collected about 5 days after vaccination. The sequence came from a man over 45 who received an inactivated influenza vaccine. The CDR3 bases are TGTGCCAGCAGAGTTGACAGCTACAATGAGCAGTTCTTC. Translated, it gives CASRVDSYNEQFF.